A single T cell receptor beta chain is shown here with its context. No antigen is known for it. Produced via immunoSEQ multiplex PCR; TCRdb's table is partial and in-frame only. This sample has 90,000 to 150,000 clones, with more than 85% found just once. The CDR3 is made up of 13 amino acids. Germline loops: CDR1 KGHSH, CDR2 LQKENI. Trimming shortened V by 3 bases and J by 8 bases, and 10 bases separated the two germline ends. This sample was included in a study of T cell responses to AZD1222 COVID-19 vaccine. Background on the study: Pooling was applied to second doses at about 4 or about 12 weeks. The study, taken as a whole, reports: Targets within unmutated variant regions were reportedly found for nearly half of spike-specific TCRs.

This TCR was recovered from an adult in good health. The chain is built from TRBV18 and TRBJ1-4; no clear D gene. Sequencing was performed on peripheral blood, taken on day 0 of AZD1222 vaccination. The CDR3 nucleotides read TGTGCCAGCTCACCCGAGAACACGGAAAAACTGTTTTTT. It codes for CASSPENTEKLFF.